This TCR beta chain was sequenced for a study of vaccination effects on CD4 cells after COVID-19. Culture lasted roughly 9 days before CD4+ T cell isolation. SARS-CoV-2 infected the person between March and December 2020, as confirmed by PCR. The vaccine given was either BNT162b2 or mRNA-1273, in two doses. This table comes from immunoSEQ multiplex PCR, and its TCRdb copy is limited to in-frame clones, with some not included. The data contain tens of thousands of clones, 76% of them seen just once; the ten biggest clones take up approximately 3.8%. The V gene end was trimmed by 3 bases and the J gene end by 4 bases; junction bases not matched to a gene: 6. CDR3 length: 15 amino acids. The germline V gene has CDR1 LNHDA and CDR2 SQIVND (reference sequence). About this clone: Its specificity is not known.

The rearrangement links TRBV19 to TRBJ2-1, with TRBD1 matching 7 bases. The receptor was derived from a human donor who had a prior SARS-CoV-2 infection. The sequencing used CD4+ T cells from PBMCs cultured without peptide, collected after COVID-19 vaccination. For the CDR3, the DNA is TGTGCCAGTAGTATTTTTGTACAGGGGTACAATGAGCAGTTCTTC. This encodes CASSIFVQGYNEQFF.